This T cell receptor beta chain comes out of a study of identical twins. Overall study results and limits: Cord blood's abundant beta clonotypes had fewer insertions, unlike memory repertoires. There was an excess of low generation probability in the out-of-frame alpha sequences that twins shared. Models underpredicted monozygotic twin sharing of out-of-frame TCR alpha.

CDR3 length: 14 residues. The germline V and J ends were trimmed by 4 bases and 3 bases, with 11 bases remaining between them. The V gene's germline CDR1 is LNHDA and CDR2 SQIVND (reference sequence). TCRdb re-derived calls from the 5' RACE reads in MiXCR, one entry per CDR3 protein. The sample shows about 570,000 distinct CDR3 sequences, approximately 9.6% of them seen only once. In regard to this clonotype: The antigen is undetermined.

These data were likewise used in another study, on yellow fever vaccine responses in identical twins.

This receptor was identified in a woman between 18 and 29 years old in good health. The specimen sequenced was PBMCs. J is TRBJ2-3 and V is TRBV19; weak D call: TRBD2 (5 bases). In DNA, the CDR3 is TGTGCCAGTAGTAAATTTAGAGGGACAGATACGCAGTATTTT. It is translated as CASSKFRGTDTQYF.